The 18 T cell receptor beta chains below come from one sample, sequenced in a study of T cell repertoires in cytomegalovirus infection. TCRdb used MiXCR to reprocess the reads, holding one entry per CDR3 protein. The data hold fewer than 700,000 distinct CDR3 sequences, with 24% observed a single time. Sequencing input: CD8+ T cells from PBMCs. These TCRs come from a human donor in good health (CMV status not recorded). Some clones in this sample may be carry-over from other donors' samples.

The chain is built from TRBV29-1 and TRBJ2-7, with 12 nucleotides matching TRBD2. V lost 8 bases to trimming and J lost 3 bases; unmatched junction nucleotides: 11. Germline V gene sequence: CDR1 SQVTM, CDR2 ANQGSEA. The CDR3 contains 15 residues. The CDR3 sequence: CSSPPLAGGIYEQYV. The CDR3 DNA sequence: TGCAGCTCGCCTCCACTAGCGGGGGGAATCTACGAGCAGTACGTC.

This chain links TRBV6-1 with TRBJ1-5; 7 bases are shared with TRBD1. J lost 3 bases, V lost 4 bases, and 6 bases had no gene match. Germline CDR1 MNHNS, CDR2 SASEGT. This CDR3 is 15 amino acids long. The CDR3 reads CASSGRTGSNQPQHF. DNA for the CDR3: TGTGCCAGCAGTGGCCGGACAGGTTCCAATCAGCCCCAGCATTTT.

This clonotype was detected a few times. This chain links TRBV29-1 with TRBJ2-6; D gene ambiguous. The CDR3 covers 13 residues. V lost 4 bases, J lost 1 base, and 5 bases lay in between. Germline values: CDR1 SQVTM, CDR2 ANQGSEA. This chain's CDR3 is CSVARSGANVLTF. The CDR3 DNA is TGCAGCGTTGCCCGGTCTGGGGCCAACGTCCTGACTTTC.

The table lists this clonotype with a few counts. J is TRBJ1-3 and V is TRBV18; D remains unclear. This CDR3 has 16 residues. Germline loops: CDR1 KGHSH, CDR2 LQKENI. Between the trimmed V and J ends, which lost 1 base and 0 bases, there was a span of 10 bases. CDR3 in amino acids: CASSPRGSNSGNTIYF. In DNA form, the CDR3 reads TGTGCCAGCTCACCACGCGGCAGCAACTCTGGAAACACCATATATTTT.

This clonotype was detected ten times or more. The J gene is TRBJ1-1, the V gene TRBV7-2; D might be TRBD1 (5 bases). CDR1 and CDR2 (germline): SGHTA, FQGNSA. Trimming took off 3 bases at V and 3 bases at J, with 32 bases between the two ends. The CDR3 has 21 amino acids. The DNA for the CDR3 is TGTGCCAGCAGCTTCCCTCGAGGGGAGGCTTTGATTCGTATGAACGACACTGAAGCTTTCTTT. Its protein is CASSFPRGEALIRMNDTEAFF.

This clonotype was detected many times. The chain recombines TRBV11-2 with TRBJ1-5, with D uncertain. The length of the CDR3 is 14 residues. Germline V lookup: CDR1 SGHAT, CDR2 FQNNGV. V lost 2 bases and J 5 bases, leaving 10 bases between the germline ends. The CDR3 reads CASSLSLGDQPQHF. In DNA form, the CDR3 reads TGTGCCAGCAGCTTAAGTTTGGGAGATCAGCCCCAGCATTTT.

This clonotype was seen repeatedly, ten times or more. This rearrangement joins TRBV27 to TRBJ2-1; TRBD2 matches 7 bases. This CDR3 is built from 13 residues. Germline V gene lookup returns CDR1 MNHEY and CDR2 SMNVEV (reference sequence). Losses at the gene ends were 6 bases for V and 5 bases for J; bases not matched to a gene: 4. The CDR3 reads CASSLSGDNEQFF. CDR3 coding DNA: TGTGCCAGCAGCTTAAGCGGGGACAATGAGCAGTTCTTC.

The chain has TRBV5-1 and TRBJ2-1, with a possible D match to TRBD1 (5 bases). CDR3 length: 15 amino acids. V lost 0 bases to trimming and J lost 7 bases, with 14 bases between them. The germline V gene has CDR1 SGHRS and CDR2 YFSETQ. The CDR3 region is CASSLGTTGLNEQFF. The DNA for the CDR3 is TGCGCCAGCAGCTTGGGGACAACTGGGTTGAATGAGCAGTTCTTC.

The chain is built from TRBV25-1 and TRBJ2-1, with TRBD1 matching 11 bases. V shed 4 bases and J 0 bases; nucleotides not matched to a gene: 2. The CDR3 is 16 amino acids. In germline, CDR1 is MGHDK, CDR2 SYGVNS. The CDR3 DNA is TGTGCCAGCAGTGGGACAGGGGGCAGCTCCTACAATGAGCAGTTCTTC. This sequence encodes CASSGTGGSSYNEQFF.

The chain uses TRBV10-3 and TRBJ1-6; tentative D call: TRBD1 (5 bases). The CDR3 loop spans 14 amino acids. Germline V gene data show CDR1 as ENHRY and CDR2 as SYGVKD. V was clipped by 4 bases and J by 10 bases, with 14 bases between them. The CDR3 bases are TGTGCCATCAGTGTGGGCAGGGAAAAGTCACCCCTCCACTTT. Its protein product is CAISVGREKSPLHF.

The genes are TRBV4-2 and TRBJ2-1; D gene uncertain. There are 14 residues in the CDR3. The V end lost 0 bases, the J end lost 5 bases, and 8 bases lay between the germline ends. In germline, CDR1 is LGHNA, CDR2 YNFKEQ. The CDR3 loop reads CASSQDLGDNEQFF. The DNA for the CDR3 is TGTGCCAGCAGCCAAGATCTTGGTGACAATGAGCAGTTCTTC.

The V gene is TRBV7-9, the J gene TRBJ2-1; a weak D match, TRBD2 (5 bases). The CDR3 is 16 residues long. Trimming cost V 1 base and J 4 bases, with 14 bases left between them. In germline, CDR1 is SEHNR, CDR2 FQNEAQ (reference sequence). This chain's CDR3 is CASSLVWGADYNEQFF. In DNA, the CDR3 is TGTGCCAGCAGCTTAGTGTGGGGAGCGGATTACAATGAGCAGTTCTTC.

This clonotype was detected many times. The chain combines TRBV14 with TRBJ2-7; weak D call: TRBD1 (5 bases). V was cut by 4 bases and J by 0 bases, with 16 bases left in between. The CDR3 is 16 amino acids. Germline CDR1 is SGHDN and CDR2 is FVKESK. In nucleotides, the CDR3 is TGTGCCAGCAGCCCTCCGGACGGACACCACTCCTACGAGCAGTACTTC. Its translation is CASSPPDGHHSYEQYF.

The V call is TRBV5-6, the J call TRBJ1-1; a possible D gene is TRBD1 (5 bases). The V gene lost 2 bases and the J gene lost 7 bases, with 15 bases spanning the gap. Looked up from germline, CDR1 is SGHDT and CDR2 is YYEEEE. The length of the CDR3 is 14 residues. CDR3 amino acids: CASSFGRDLYEAFF. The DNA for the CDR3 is TGTGCCAGCAGCTTCGGGCGGGACCTTTATGAAGCTTTCTTT.

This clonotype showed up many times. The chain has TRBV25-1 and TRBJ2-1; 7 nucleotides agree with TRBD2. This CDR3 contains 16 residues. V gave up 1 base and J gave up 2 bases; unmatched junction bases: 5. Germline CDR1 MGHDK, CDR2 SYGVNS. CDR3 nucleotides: TGTGCCAGCAGTGAATGGGCGGGGGATACCTACAATGAGCAGTTCTTC. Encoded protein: CASSEWAGDTYNEQFF.

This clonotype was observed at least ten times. The CDR3 loop is CASSAGPPEYNEQFF. Here the CDR3 DNA reads TGTGCCAGCAGCGCGGGACCTCCTGAATACAATGAGCAGTTCTTC. The chain links TRBV2 to TRBJ2-1; maybe TRBD2 (6 bases). The V and J ends lost 6 bases and 4 bases respectively, with 16 bases between them. The CDR3 spans 15 residues. The germline V gene has CDR1 SNHLY and CDR2 FYNNEI.

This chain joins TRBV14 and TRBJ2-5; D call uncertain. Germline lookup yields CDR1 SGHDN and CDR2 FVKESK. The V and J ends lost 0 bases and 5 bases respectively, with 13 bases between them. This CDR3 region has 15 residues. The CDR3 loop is CASSQDIAARETQYF. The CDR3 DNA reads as TGTGCCAGCAGCCAAGATATCGCAGCCAGGGAGACCCAGTACTTC.

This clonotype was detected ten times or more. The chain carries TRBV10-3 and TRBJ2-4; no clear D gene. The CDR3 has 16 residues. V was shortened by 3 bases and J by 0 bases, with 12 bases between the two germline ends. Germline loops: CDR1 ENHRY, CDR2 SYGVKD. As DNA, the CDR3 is TGTGCCATCAGTGAAAGTACCATTCTAGCCAAAAACATTCAGTACTTC. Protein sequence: CAISESTILAKNIQYF.